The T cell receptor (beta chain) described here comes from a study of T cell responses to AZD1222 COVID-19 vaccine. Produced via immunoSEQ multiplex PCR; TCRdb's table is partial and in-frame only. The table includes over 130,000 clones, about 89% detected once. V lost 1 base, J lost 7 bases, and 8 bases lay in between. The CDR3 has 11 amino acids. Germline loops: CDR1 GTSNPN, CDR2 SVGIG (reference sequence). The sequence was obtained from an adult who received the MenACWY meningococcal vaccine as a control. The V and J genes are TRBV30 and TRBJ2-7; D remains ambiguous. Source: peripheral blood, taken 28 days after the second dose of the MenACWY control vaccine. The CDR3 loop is CAWSGLWEQYF. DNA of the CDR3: TGTGCCTGGAGTGGTTTATGGGAGCAGTACTTC. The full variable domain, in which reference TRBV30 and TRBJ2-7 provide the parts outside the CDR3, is SQTIHQWPATLVQPVGSPLSLECTVEGTSNPNLYWYRQAAGRGLQLLFYSVGIGQISSEVPQNLSASRPQDRQFILSSKKLLLSDSGFYLCAWSGLWEQYFGPGTRLTVT.